Listed below are T cell receptor beta chains from one sample, sequenced in a study of T cells in Graves' hyperthyroidism and ophthalmopathy. TCRdb itself ran the multiplex PCR reads through MiXCR, one entry per CDR3 protein. Of over 450,000 distinct CDR3 sequences listed, around an eighth are singletons. The sequenced sample was blood. The receptors derive from a woman in her late teens or twenties with Graves' hyperthyroidism. Both conserved end residues are trimmed from each CDR3. Fields, in order: V gene, J gene, clone size, CDR3 protein. A clone size is listed for some rows: how often the clone was seen (once, few, many), or a class if it is expanded.

>TRBV19|TRBJ1-2|few
ASSLQSAGNYGYT
>TRBV19|TRBJ1-1|.
ASSAIFRENTEAF
>TRBV7-9|TRBJ1-4|.
ASSTRTGTTNEKLF
>TRBV4-1|TRBJ2-2|many
ASSQAGLAPNTGELF
>TRBV30|TRBJ1-2|many
AWSTGQVFNYGYT
>TRBV7-8|TRBJ2-3|few
ASSLVGSVTDTQY
>TRBV19|TRBJ1-5|many
ASSIGFGGYSNQPQH
>TRBV11-3|TRBJ1-1|many
ASSNVGITEAF
>TRBV19|TRBJ2-3|.
ATLARGSRADTQY
>TRBV9|TRBJ1-2|.
ASSLTGLDGYT
>TRBV3-1|TRBJ1-1|many
ASSQEGRLNTEAF
>TRBV30|TRBJ1-1|few
AWALIGDRGPYTEAF
>TRBV7-7|TRBJ2-1|.
ASSLEAAGLAGGIEQF
>TRBV10-3|TRBJ1-5|many
AISESGGAMNQPQH
>TRBV11-2|TRBJ2-3|.
ASSPITGGGDTQY
>TRBV3-1|TRBJ2-6|few
ASSQRLGSGANVLT
>TRBV2|TRBJ1-5|many
ASSNTGKREPQH
>TRBV4-1|TRBJ2-5|few
ASSQALGGETQY
>TRBV11-3|TRBJ2-1|many
ASSKVAGVYNEQF
>TRBV12-3/TRBV12-4|TRBJ2-1|.
ASSLSGTGGALNEQF
>TRBV29-1|TRBJ2-1|many
SVAHAGGPYNEQF
>TRBV7-7|TRBJ2-5|.
ASSRSGPTPQETQY
>TRBV15|TRBJ2-1|.
ATSKGLAEGVLLF
>TRBV11-3|TRBJ2-7|few
ASTLGASSYEQY
>TRBV20-1|TRBJ2-7|.
SARRVPYEQY
>TRBV3-1|TRBJ2-3|many
ASSHGERTYTDTQY
>TRBV6-5|TRBJ1-6|.
ASSYPGQGVSPLH
>TRBV30|TRBJ2-5|many
AWSVIPRGGETQY
>TRBV5-1|TRBJ1-3|many
ASSTGRGNTIY
>TRBV7-3|TRBJ2-1|many
ASSLRVPNEQF
>TRBV7-9|TRBJ2-1|many
ASSSPRGLEVPHNEQF
>TRBV4-1|TRBJ2-1|.
ASSQAGSHNEQF
>TRBV27|TRBJ2-1|many
ASRGQGYNEQF
>TRBV19|TRBJ2-5|many
ASSVHQVEDETQY
>TRBV10-3|TRBJ2-1|many
AISESSEQF
>TRBV24-1|TRBJ2-1|.
ATSDLITHEQF
>TRBV6-1|TRBJ2-6|.
ASSTQSSGANVLT
>TRBV24-1|TRBJ1-2|many
ATSDPGQGGGYT
>TRBV19|TRBJ2-1|.
ASNTYLGNNEQF
>TRBV19|TRBJ1-1|many
ASSGRTSGNTEAF
>TRBV6-1|TRBJ2-5|many
ASSSHWRETQY
>TRBV25-1|TRBJ2-7|many
ASSVAGVYEQY
>TRBV5-1|TRBJ1-1|many
ASRDVSQGSTEAF
>TRBV18|TRBJ2-7|many
ASSLEDRLVYEQY
>TRBV15|TRBJ1-3|.
ATSRDLGSGNTIY
>TRBV29-1|TRBJ2-7|many
SVVTGTRGYEQY
>TRBV10-3|TRBJ2-7|few
AISDVQGAYEQY
>TRBV4-1|TRBJ1-2|.
ASSQFLLFRDLSGYT
>TRBV7-8|TRBJ1-1|many
ASRAGLNTEAF
>TRBV5-1|TRBJ1-1|.
ASSFKQGAIDTEAF
>TRBV5-1|TRBJ2-5|.
ASSLRDLETQY
>TRBV5-1|TRBJ2-2|few
ASSPPPDNTGELF
>TRBV6-1|TRBJ2-2|many
ASSLVTGELF
>TRBV19|TRBJ2-2|.
ATQRESRTGELF
>TRBV12-3/TRBV12-4|TRBJ2-3|many
ASSFPDLTGGPDTQY
>TRBV19|TRBJ2-6|few
ASRVGDSGANVLT